Following are 9 T cell receptor beta chains from one sample sequenced in a study of regulatory T cells in long-lasting Graves disease. CDR3 regions were amplified by Arm-PCR using iRepertoire HTBI primers to build TCR beta libraries. TCRdb reprocessed the multiplex PCR reads via MiXCR and lists one record per CDR3 protein. The table includes 500,000 or so distinct CDR3 sequences, roughly 17% detected once. Time point noted: newly diagnosed GD, antithyroid drugs for less than 3 months. The TCR library was made from RNA that had been extracted from PBMCs in TRIzol. The data also belong to a second study, concerning T cells in Graves' hyperthyroidism and ophthalmopathy.

The material was peripheral blood mononuclear cells (PBMCs), obtained at new diagnosis, from a patient treated with antithyroid drugs. The receptors derive from a man aged 35 to 55 with Graves disease.

This clonotype was seen ten or more times. J is TRBJ2-7 and V is TRBV5-1; 7 nucleotides match TRBD1. Germline V gene sequence: CDR1 SGHRS, CDR2 YFSETQ. This CDR3 is built from 13 residues. The junction had 7 bases not matched to a gene; V was cut back by 4 bases and J by 6 bases. As DNA, the CDR3 is TGCGCCAGCAGCACCTACAGGGGACGCGAGCAGTACTTC. Residues: CASSTYRGREQYF. Variable domain in full (rest from reference TRBV5-1 and TRBJ2-7): KAGVTQTPRYLIKTRGQQVTLSCSPISGHRSVSWYQQTPGQGLQFLFEYFSETQRNKGNFPGRFSGRQFSNSRSEMNVSTLELGDSALYLCASSTYRGREQYFGPGTRLTVT.

Ten or more counts support this clonotype. The chain has TRBV9 and TRBJ2-3; weak D call: TRBD1 (6 bases). There are 14 residues in the CDR3. Trimming took off 2 bases at V and 3 bases at J, with 10 bases between the two ends. Germline CDR1 is SGDLS and CDR2 is YYNGEE. The CDR3 DNA is TGTGCCAGCAGCGTGATCGGACAGACAGATACGCAGTATTTT. Its protein product is CASSVIGQTDTQYF.

The chain employs TRBV5-1 and TRBJ1-2; 9 nucleotides line up with TRBD1. Unmatched junction bases numbered 10, after V lost 5 bases and J lost 8 bases. The CDR3 extends over 14 amino acids. Germline loops: CDR1 SGHRS, CDR2 YFSETQ. CDR3 in amino acids: CASSPLRDRDGYTF. The CDR3 nucleotides read TGCGCCAGCAGTCCACTTAGGGACAGGGACGGCTACACCTTC.

This clonotype was observed many times. The chain links TRBV6-2 or TRBV6-3 to TRBJ2-1; D is tentatively TRBD1 or TRBD2 (5 bases each). Trimming pared 0 bases from V and 8 bases from J, leaving 14 bases between. This CDR3 spans 15 amino acids. CDR1 MNHEY and CDR2 SVGEGT come from the germline V gene. The CDR3 bases are TGTGCCAGCAGTTACTCTGGACTGGGGGTCTATGAGCAGTTCTTC. Translated, it gives CASSYSGLGVYEQFF.

In its sample, this clonotype was seen many times. In nucleotides, the CDR3 is TGTGCCACCAAACGTACGGAAGAGACCCAGTACTTC. Its protein product is CATKRTEETQYF. The V and J genes are TRBV28 and TRBJ2-5; no reliable D call. The CDR3 totals 12 residues. The germline V and J ends were trimmed by 10 bases and 3 bases, with 12 bases remaining between them. Germline values: CDR1 MDHEN, CDR2 SYDVKM.

This rearrangement joins TRBV28 to TRBJ2-7; D is perhaps TRBD2 (5 bases). The CDR3 contains 15 residues. V was pared by 3 bases and J by 2 bases, with 14 bases between. CDR1 is MDHEN and CDR2 is SYDVKM in the germline V gene. The CDR3 DNA sequence: TGTGCCAGCAGTTTTATTCGCGGGCTAACCTACGAGCAGTACTTC. Translation gives CASSFIRGLTYEQYF.

This clonotype was observed many times. DNA for the CDR3: TGTGCCAGCAGTTTGTTAGCGGGAGGCGGGTACGAGCAGTACTTC. Encoded protein: CASSLLAGGGYEQYF. This chain connects TRBV28 to TRBJ2-7; TRBD2 matches 10 bases. This CDR3 is built from 15 residues. Germline CDR1 MDHEN, CDR2 SYDVKM. J lost 4 bases, V lost 3 bases, and 6 bases had no gene match.

This clonotype has more than one count but fewer than ten. The CDR3 region has the DNA TGTGCCAGCAGTTTAGTGGCTAGCGGTACTAGCACAGATACGCAGTATTTT. Translation: CASSLVASGTSTDTQYF. The V gene is TRBV12-3 or TRBV12-4, the J gene TRBJ2-3, with TRBD2 matching 7 bases. The CDR3 totals 17 residues. V was clipped by 1 base and J by 0 bases; unmatched bases: 7.

This clonotype was seen ten or more times. V usage is TRBV4-1 and J usage is TRBJ2-7, with D possibly matching TRBD1 (5 bases). The germline V gene encodes CDR1 MGHRA and CDR2 YSYEKL. The CDR3 is 16 amino acids. V lost 3 bases, J lost 0 bases, and 15 bases lay in between. The CDR3 is CASSHGDRAISYEQYF. In DNA, the CDR3 is TGCGCCAGCAGCCATGGTGACAGAGCCATCTCCTACGAGCAGTACTTC.